This T cell receptor beta chain was identified during a study of a mutant IDH1 vaccine in newly diagnosed glioma (dated by TCRdb to the early 2020s). Regarding the study in general: Patients were given eight vaccinations, in weeks 1, 3, 5, 7, 11, 15, 19 and 23, which matched visits V03 through V10. For exploratory analyses, around 26 treated patients had longitudinal TCRB deep sequencing done wherever samples were available. Of the roughly 31 treated patients, about 60% were male and approximately 38% were female, and the mean age was 40.4 years. Vaccination started 4-6 weeks after radiotherapy alone, or was given together with temozolomide cycles in the groups whose treatment included chemotherapy. Peripheral blood was drawn at six visits: V03 (baseline), V05, V07, V10, V12 and V13. Before enrollment, most patients had been given radiochemotherapy with temozolomide as standard therapy, while the rest had received either radiotherapy alone or temozolomide alone. Overall results and qualifications from the work: The authors noted that analyses of patient blood samples could not be reproduced because of sample limitations. Selection of PBMC samples for TCRB deep sequencing was based on availability. No apparent relationship was observed between pseudoprogression and alterations in the top peripheral T cell clonotypes detected by TCRB sequencing. Immune responses induced by the vaccine were seen in 93.3% of patients across multiple MHC alleles.

The time point label, read with the paper, signifies: week 23, last vaccination. Each vaccine dose, consisting of 300 ug of a 20-mer mutant IDH1 peptide in Montanide, was administered subcutaneously with topical imiquimod. Newly diagnosed WHO grade 3 or 4 IDH1-mutant astrocytomas showing loss of nuclear ATRX were present in the donors. The samples were drawn from NOA16, a multicentre, single-arm, open-label phase I trial in Germany that tested a mutant IDH1 peptide vaccine in humans for the first time. Genomic DNA for TCRB sequencing was isolated from EDTA blood with the DNeasy Blood and Tissue Kit. Of note for this clone: Its antigen specificity is not known. Base qualities are not provided; no much larger clone lies one nucleotide away.

The CDR3 starts with the cysteine, ends with the phenylalanine, and has 12 residues. The only DNA kept is the CDR3, 36 bases in frame from the first base. Reading the germline V gene gives CDR1 SQVTM and CDR2 ANQGSEA. The V and J ends are trimmed by 5 bases and 3 bases, leaving 11 bases between them. The library was produced with the immunoSEQ multiplex PCR assay. Following the manufacturer's protocol, the hsTCRB Kit was used to amplify rearranged TCR beta chain sequences. TCRB libraries were sequenced on an Illumina MiSeq. In the source study's methods: The kit vendor's proprietary platform handled demultiplexing, trimming and gene mapping. TCRdb re-hosts the immuneACCESS table, in-frame sequences only. Its copies lack some clones; in the studies checked, an unresolved V gene accounts for under half of them, and the cause for the rest is not known. D and trimming were read from the DNA, whereas the V and J calls and clone size are those reported in that table. For this sample the table gives some 70,000 clones, of which 84% were detected only once. The ten largest make up roughly 13% of the sample.

The receptor was isolated from a man between 18 and 35 years old with glioma. The chain is assembled from TRBV29-1 and TRBJ2-7; tentative D gene TRBD1, with 5 bases matching. Sequenced here: PBMCs, sampled from a glioma patient whose treatment included an IDH1 peptide vaccine. The CDR3 reads CSVWGRRYEQYF. The DNA sequence is TGCAGCGTTTGGGGCCGACGCTACGAGCAGTACTTC.